The 9 T cell receptor beta chains below come from one sample, sequenced in a study of identical twins (dated by TCRdb to about 2016). The library was made by 5' RACE. Sequencing took place on an Illumina HiSeq 2000. Through fastp at Q25 and MiXCR, TCRdb rebuilt clones from the public reads, retaining in-frame beta chains. All rows with the same CDR3 protein become a single entry with the most common DNA and genes. In this sample the table shows 1.5 million to 2 million distinct CDR3 sequences, about 32% of which occur a single time. Of the sample, about 0.3% falls within the top ten clones. Sequences were obtained from cord blood. All receptors derive from a newborn girl in good health.

This chain joins TRBV5-1 and TRBJ1-2, with D unresolved. Between the trimmed V and J ends, which lost 0 bases and 4 bases, there was a span of 10 bases. The CDR3 consists of 14 residues. Germline lookup yields CDR1 SGHRS and CDR2 YFSETQ. This CDR3 reads CASSLDGSVYGYTF. CDR3 coding DNA: TGCGCCAGCAGCTTGGACGGGTCGGTCTATGGCTACACCTTC.

A note on this clonotype: A much larger clone lies one base from this, so it may be a read error. The V call is TRBV29-1, the J call TRBJ2-1; D is unresolved. The J call could be wrong; TRBJ2-7 is a better fit for the DNA end. Germline CDR1 is SQVTM and CDR2 is ANQGSEA. This CDR3 has 16 residues. CDR3 residues: CSAYPRLSSSYNEQYF. As DNA, the CDR3 is TGCAGCGCTTATCCCCGACTGTCGAGCTCCTACAATGAGCAGTACTTC.

This clonotype was recorded a few times. V usage is TRBV12-3 or TRBV12-4 and J usage is TRBJ1-4, with D maybe TRBD1 (5 bases). The CDR3 extends over 14 amino acids. V lost 4 bases and J 7 bases, leaving 13 bases between the germline ends. The CDR3 spells CASSYTGGSEKLFF. CDR3 DNA sequence: TGTGCCAGCAGTTATACCGGGGGGTCTGAAAAACTGTTTTTT.

As concerns this clonotype: A read error may produce the germline difference seen at one junction end. The chain has TRBV24-1 and TRBJ1-2, with D unclear. The germline CDR1 and CDR2 sequences are KGHDR and SFDVKD. The CDR3 is made up of 13 amino acids. This CDR3 reads CDTSEGGSYGYTF. The CDR3 region has the DNA TGTGACACCAGTGAAGGAGGGTCCTATGGCTACACCTTC.

The rearrangement joins TRBV27 to TRBJ2-3; D is ambiguous. Germline V CDR1 and CDR2: MNHEY, SMNVEV (reference sequence). Trimming removed 6 bases from V and 4 bases from J, with 14 bases in between. The CDR3 has 14 amino acids. In DNA, the CDR3 is TGTGCCAGCAGGTTACCAGGAATGGCAGATACGCAGTATTTT. It is translated as CASRLPGMADTQYF.

Only one count was recorded for this clonotype. This chain joins TRBV18 and TRBJ1-1; weak D call: TRBD1 (6 bases). The CDR3 totals 14 residues. V was cut by 5 bases and J by 4 bases, with 14 bases left in between. CDR1 is KGHSH, CDR2 LQKENI, per germline. CDR3 protein: CASSTQGIGTEAFF. The DNA for the CDR3 is TGTGCCAGCTCAACACAGGGAATTGGCACTGAAGCTTTCTTT. Variable domain in full (rest from reference TRBV18 and TRBJ1-1): NAGVMQNPRHLVRRRGQEARLRCSPMKGHSHVYWYRQLPEEGLKFMVYLQKENIIDESGMPKERFSAEFPKEGPSILRIQQVVRGDSAAYFCASSTQGIGTEAFFGQGTRLTVV.

The sample holds many counts of this clonotype. J is TRBJ1-2 and V is TRBV18, with D maybe TRBD1 (5 bases). The CDR3 runs to 12 residues. In germline, CDR1 is KGHSH, CDR2 LQKENI. V was shortened by 6 bases and J by 5 bases, with 10 bases between the two germline ends. The CDR3 loop is CASSGTEYGYTF. The CDR3 DNA follows: TGTGCCAGCTCCGGGACGGAATATGGCTACACCTTC. Complete variable domain (other parts from reference TRBV18 and TRBJ1-2): NAGVMQNPRHLVRRRGQEARLRCSPMKGHSHVYWYRQLPEEGLKFMVYLQKENIIDESGMPKERFSAEFPKEGPSILRIQQVVRGDSAAYFCASSGTEYGYTFGSGTRLTVV.

This clonotype was counted only a few times. The chain is built from TRBV5-1 and TRBJ2-2, with a possible D match to TRBD1 (6 bases). The CDR3 length is 18 residues. With 4 bases removed from V and 2 bases from J, the gap between germline ends came to 21 bases. Germline CDR1 is SGHRS and CDR2 is YFSETQ. In DNA, the CDR3 is TGCGCCAGCAGCACCCTCCCGGACAGTCTCACAAACACCGGGGAGCTGTTTTTT. Amino acid sequence: CASSTLPDSLTNTGELFF.

This clonotype was found many times. This chain uses TRBV20-1 with TRBJ2-7; 8 bases map to TRBD2. The ends lost 4 bases at V and 5 bases at J; junction bases unmatched: 10. Looked up from germline, CDR1 is DFQATT and CDR2 is SNEGSKA (reference sequence). The length of the CDR3 is 14 residues. The CDR3 sequence is CSATPGTRGHEQYF. For the CDR3, the DNA is TGCAGTGCTACGCCCGGGACTAGGGGCCACGAGCAGTACTTC.